The T cell receptor (beta chain) under discussion was sequenced for a study of blood T cell repertoires in COVID-19. Germline loops: CDR1 LGHNA, CDR2 YNFKEQ. The CDR3 spans 14 residues. Trimming pared 4 bases from V and 2 bases from J, leaving 12 bases between. Here immunoSEQ multiplex PCR was the method, and the copy in TCRdb shows in-frame clones only, minus some. The sample has just under 350,000 clones, about 90% seen once. The sample comprised peripheral blood. This chain connects TRBV4-2 to TRBJ2-7; a possible D gene is TRBD2 (6 bases). This receptor was obtained from a woman between 45 and 60 years old with COVID-19, enrolled during active disease. The DNA of the CDR3 is TGTGCCAGCAGCCCCCCCGGGGGAGCCTACGAGCAGTACTTC. Encoded protein: CASSPPGGAYEQYF.